This is a list of T cell receptor beta chains from one sample in a study of identical twins. A single record per CDR3 protein comes from TCRdb applying MiXCR to the 5' RACE reads. This sample has some 1,700,000 distinct CDR3 sequences; about 32% occur once, and the top ten carry about 0.27%. Specimen: cord blood. These TCRs come from a newborn girl in good health. CDR3s include the opening cysteine and the closing phenylalanine or tryptophan. A D gene is named only where the DNA matches it firmly. Size is omitted from some rows. Given values are once, few, many or a class for expanded clones.

DNA: TGTGCCAGCTGTAATGACAGGGCCACAGATACGCAGTATTTT
CDR3: CASCNDRATDTQYF
size: -
V: TRBV27
J: TRBJ2-3
D: TRBD1

DNA: TGTGCCAGCAGCCGACCTTCCGGACGGTACGAGCAGTACTTC
CDR3: CASSRPSGRYEQYF
size: -
V: TRBV28
J: TRBJ2-7
D: -

DNA: TGTGCCAGCAGCTCCTCTACTTTTGGAAAACTGTTTTTT
CDR3: CASSSSTFGKLFF
size: few
V: TRBV7-9
J: TRBJ1-4
D: -

DNA: TGTGCCATCAGGGGACAGGGGAAGAACACTGAAGCTTTCTTT
CDR3: CAIRGQGKNTEAFF
size: few
V: TRBV10-3
J: TRBJ1-1
D: TRBD1

DNA: TGTGCCAGCAGTTTATCCGGACTCCTAGTTACTTCGGGTGGCTACACCTTC
CDR3: CASSLSGLLVTSGGYTF
size: few
V: TRBV12-3/TRBV12-4
J: TRBJ1-2
D: -

DNA: TGTGCCAGCAGAAGGGCTGGGTCTATCTATGGCTACACCTTC
CDR3: CASRRAGSIYGYTF
size: few
V: TRBV6-1
J: TRBJ1-2
D: -

DNA: TGTGCCAGCAGTTGGGGATTCGGGATCTACTACGAGCAGTACTTC
CDR3: CASSWGFGIYYEQYF
size: few
V: TRBV28
J: TRBJ2-7
D: -

DNA: TGTGCCAGCAGCCAAGATTTTGGCAGGGGTAGCGGCTACACCTTC
CDR3: CASSQDFGRGSGYTF
size: many
V: TRBV3-1
J: TRBJ1-2
D: -

DNA: TGTGCCAGCAGTCTACTAGCGGGAGGTCATGACAATGAGCAGTTCTTC
CDR3: CASSLLAGGHDNEQFF
size: few
V: TRBV28
J: TRBJ2-1
D: TRBD2

DNA: TGTGCCAGCAGTGCGGGGACTAGGGTTCGCAATGAGCAGTACTTC
CDR3: CASSAGTRVRNEQYF
size: -
V: TRBV2
J: TRBJ2-7
D: TRBD2

DNA: TGTGCCAGCAGTTTAGAAAGGTGGGGGACTAGCGTAAACAATGAGCAGTACTTC
CDR3: CASSLERWGTSVNNEQYF
size: -
V: TRBV12-3/TRBV12-4
J: TRBJ2-7
D: TRBD2

DNA: TGCAGTGCTAGACCTAGCGGGGGGGCAGATACGCAGTATTTT
CDR3: CSARPSGGADTQYF
size: few
V: TRBV20-1
J: TRBJ2-3
D: TRBD2

DNA: TGTGCCAGCAGTTCCCAGGTGATGGAGCAGTACTTC
CDR3: CASSSQVMEQYF
size: -
V: TRBV28
J: TRBJ2-7
D: -

DNA: TGTGCCAGCAGCAAAAATAATTGGGGGGGTTACGAGCAGTACTTC
CDR3: CASSKNNWGGYEQYF
size: -
V: TRBV21-1
J: TRBJ2-7
D: -

DNA: TGTGCCAGCGGGCCGAGTGGGGGTGCCTACAATGAGCAGTACTTC
CDR3: CASGPSGGAYNEQYF
size: -
V: TRBV12-3/TRBV12-4
J: TRBJ2-7
D: -

DNA: TGTGCCAGCAGCTTAGCGGGGACACAGAACACCGGGGAGCTGTTTTTT
CDR3: CASSLAGTQNTGELFF
size: -
V: TRBV7-2
J: TRBJ2-2
D: -

DNA: TGTGCCACCAAGGCAGCTATTTCCTACGAGCAGTACTTC
CDR3: CATKAAISYEQYF
size: many
V: TRBV7-9
J: TRBJ2-7
D: -

DNA: TGTGCCAGCAGTTCACACACAGGCTTGAACTATGGCTACACCTTC
CDR3: CASSSHTGLNYGYTF
size: -
V: TRBV12-3/TRBV12-4
J: TRBJ1-2
D: -

DNA: TGTGCCACCAGTGGGCGGAGTAGCACAGATACGCAGTATTTT
CDR3: CATSGRSSTDTQYF
size: -
V: TRBV10-3
J: TRBJ2-3
D: -

DNA: TGTGCCAGCGCGTCTCCCCGGCCCTACGAGCAGTACTTC
CDR3: CASASPRPYEQYF
size: -
V: TRBV28
J: TRBJ2-7
D: -

DNA: TGTGCCAGCAGTAATTCTTGGGATACGCAGTATTTT
CDR3: CASSNSWDTQYF
size: few
V: TRBV6-6
J: TRBJ2-3
D: -

DNA: TGTGCCAGCAGTCCCCGACGGGGTGACTATGGCTACACCTTC
CDR3: CASSPRRGDYGYTF
size: many
V: TRBV27
J: TRBJ1-2
D: -

DNA: TGCGCCAGCAGCCATACCAGCGGGGGGCGAGGGAGCACAGATACGCAGTATTTT
CDR3: CASSHTSGGRGSTDTQYF
size: -
V: TRBV4-1
J: TRBJ2-3
D: TRBD2

DNA: TGCAGTGCTAGCACCTCAGGGTTAGGCTACACCTTC
CDR3: CSASTSGLGYTF
size: -
V: TRBV20-1
J: TRBJ1-2
D: -